The clone carrying this T cell receptor (beta chain) was seen a handful of times. The target antigen is unknown. The entry originates in a study of T-cell memory formation after mild COVID-19. Overall study results and limits: Balance between CD4 and CD8 was seen in clones contracting day 15 to 85, and a CD4+ lean was seen in later expanders. CD4+ contracting clones lay mainly in CM and EM, CD8+ ones in EMRA.

The ends were cut back, 5 bases at V and 1 base at J, with 14 bases in the middle. The length of the CDR3 is 15 residues. Germline V CDR1 and CDR2: SEHNR, FQNEAQ (reference sequence). One entry per CDR3 protein results from TCRdb running MiXCR on the 5' RACE reads. The sample includes 300,000 or so distinct CDR3 sequences, about 15% of them seen just once. The sequencing sample was made of PBMCs or a T cell subset sorted from them (not recorded which). The V call is TRBV7-9, the J call TRBJ1-2; D perhaps matches TRBD1 (5 bases). The source of this sequence is a man between 18 and 29 years old who had mild COVID-19 (a few samples of this study predate the infection). Cell type and time point are not known. The DNA of the CDR3 is TGTGCCAGCAGCACCAGACAGCCCGATAACTATGGCTACACCTTC. This translates into CASSTRQPDNYGYTF.